The present entry profiles one TCR beta chain with its context. This clonotype was seen many times. Its target antigen remains unknown. No clone much larger than this one lies a single base away; base qualities are absent. The source of the sample is a study of blood T cells in healthy people across ages (dated by TCRdb to the mid-2010s). Describing the broader study: In model experiments, template switching captured roughly one uniquely barcoded TCR beta cDNA molecule for every two T cells. The study measured age-related changes in TCR beta repertoire diversity using deep sequencing normalized with unique cDNA molecular identifiers. Four age groups were formed from the donors: young (average roughly 16 years), middle-aged (around 41), aged (roughly 58) and long-lived (more than 75). To avoid experimental bias, donors of different ages were spread randomly across the sequencing lanes. Using the same blood draw, the study looked at two additional independent replicas of 1 million unique cDNA reads for two donors, one aged 18 to 30 and the other aged 80 or older.

Library method: 5' RACE. The instrument given in TCRdb is Illumina HiSeq 2500. A second PCR of roughly 6 to 12 cycles was performed with a sample-barcoded 5' primer and a J-beta primer mix. A unique molecular identifier was introduced onto each TCR beta cDNA molecule by a template-switch 5' adaptor carrying 12 random nucleotides. Each sample yielded at least 2.5 million CDR3-containing paired-end reads. The Mint cDNA synthesis kit, primed by a TRBC-specific oligonucleotide, was used to synthesize first-strand cDNA from all RNA. Following uracil-DNA glycosylase treatment, all cDNA underwent a first 18-cycle PCR with the universal primers M1SS and BC2_uni_R. As for how the authors treated the data: Each sample was normalized by randomly selecting 1 million high-quality reads, each carrying a distinct molecular identifier. Instead of being binned into consensus sequences, reads that shared molecular identifiers were thrown out. MiTCR, set to a Q25 quality threshold and the strictest error-elimination algorithm, was used for CDR3 identification, clonotype clustering and error correction. Lower-bound total TCR beta diversity was estimated with a nonparametric unseen species model using Euler transformation. Starting from the raw public reads, TCRdb applied fastp trimming at Q25, assembled clones with MiXCR and retained in-frame beta chains. Each CDR3 protein gets just one entry, which takes the most common genes and DNA from the rows behind it. Here the V and J calls rest on TCRdb's processing, not on the authors' analysis. The sample table holds just under 900,000 distinct CDR3 sequences, of which 25% to 35% were seen once. The ten largest clones represent 17% of the sample.

The 39 donors, aged about 6 to 95 years, were systemically healthy Caucasian individuals from Russia. Around 9.7 milliliters of peripheral blood were collected from each donor into EDTA-treated Vacutainer tubes. Ficoll-Paque density-gradient centrifugation was used to isolate PBMCs, with at least 6 million obtained per sample. Total RNA was extracted from PBMCs with Trizol reagent, with at least 6 micrograms obtained per sample. The percentages of naive CD45RAhigh/CD27high T cells were determined by flow cytometry on a PBMC aliquot from every donor. Beyond this particular receptor, the publication reports: Since profiling was done on bulk unsorted PBMCs, naive and antigen-experienced compartments could not be conclusively compared. Total diversity estimates from one million sequenced T cells were considered lower bounds and underestimates. As age increased, observed TCR beta diversity per million T cells dropped in a roughly linear way, and a significant reduction was already evident by age 40. The CMV infection status of donors was not known, potentially confounding age-related changes in expanded clonotypes. Observed TCR beta diversity correlated strongly with the percentage of naive T cells measured by flow cytometry. Compared with the aged group, the long-lived group had more naive CD4+ T cells, fewer expanded clones and increased TCR diversity, a pattern suggesting age selection.

The CDR3 sequence holds 14 residues, the cysteine and phenylalanine included. Only the CDR3 region is kept as DNA, spanning 42 bases read in frame from base 1. Here V drops 2 bases and J drops 4 bases, and the junction holds 5 bases not matched to any gene. CDR1 and CDR2 are drawn from the germline V gene: MNHEY, SVGEGT. Sequencing input: blood. The TCR comes from a woman older than 75 in good health. Rearrangement joined TRBV6-2 or TRBV6-3 to TRBJ2-7; 7 central nucleotides agree with TRBD1. The nucleotide sequence reads as follows: TGTGCCAGCAGTTACCTCGGGGACAGATACGAGCAGTACTTC. This yields the protein CASSYLGDRYEQYF.